Reported below is one T cell receptor (beta chain). The sample is drawn from a study of blood T cell repertoires in COVID-19. Study context: Nucleic acid was either cDNA or gDNA, and it came from T cells, B-cell-depleted T cells, or PBMCs.

Clinical histories supplied by participants themselves formed the basis of cohort assignment. Generated by immunoSEQ multiplex PCR, the TCRdb table keeps only in-frame clones and is missing some. The table has fewer than 200,000 clones, 70% to 90% seen once. Germline values: CDR1 GTSNPN, CDR2 SVGIG (reference sequence). V lost 3 bases and J lost 6, with 18 bases in between. This CDR3 region has 16 residues. This clonotype originated in a woman in her 50s who had recovered from COVID-19. This chain connects TRBV30 to TRBJ1-6, with a possible D match to TRBD1 (5 bases). Sample: PBMCs or T cells enriched from blood (not recorded which). The CDR3 loop is CAWSWDVAGRNSPLHF. DNA for the CDR3: TGTGCCTGGAGCTGGGATGTGGCAGGGCGTAATTCACCCCTCCACTTT.